Presented here are 29 T cell receptor beta chains from one specimen sequenced in a study of cytomegalovirus exposure and HLA in healthy donors. The PCR had 60 Vbeta and 13 Jbeta primers. Using immunoSEQ multiplex PCR, the repertoire was profiled, and TCRdb retains in-frame clones only, with some absent. The data contain 150,000 or so clones, roughly four fifths of them singletons. Sequencing was done on a sample of PBMCs. All receptors come from a woman in her 40s in good health and CMV-seronegative.

The chain's CDR3 is CMGRENTEAFF. The CDR3, as DNA: TGCATGGGCCGGGAGAACACTGAAGCTTTCTTT. The chain uses TRBV20-1 and TRBJ1-1; D is unresolved. CDR1 is DFQATT and CDR2 is SNEGSKA in the germline V gene (reference sequence). The length of the CDR3 is 11 residues.

The chain links TRBV18 to TRBJ1-4; TRBD1 agrees at 7 bases. The V gene end was trimmed by 5 bases and the J gene end by 5 bases; junction bases not matched to a gene: 8. This CDR3 region has 15 residues. Germline assignment: CDR1 KGHSH and CDR2 LQKENI. The CDR3 nucleotides read TGTGCCAGCTCATCTCCGGGACAGATAAATGAAAAACTGTTTTTT. As protein: CASSSPGQINEKLFF.

This clone was seen just once. The gene calls are TRBV6-5 and TRBJ1-2, with a tentative D call TRBD1 (6 bases). The V gene's germline CDR1 is MNHEY and CDR2 SVGAGI. The V gene lost 0 bases and the J gene lost 5 bases, with 10 bases spanning the gap. This CDR3 region has 14 residues. The CDR3 DNA reads as TGTGCCAGCAGTTACTCGACTACAGGGTATGGCTACACCTTC. Translated: CASSYSTTGYGYTF.

The chain is built from TRBV7-9 and TRBJ2-3, with 12 bases identical to TRBD2. The CDR3 loop spans 18 amino acids. The ends lost 5 bases at V and 5 bases at J; junction bases unmatched: 14. In germline, CDR1 is SEHNR, CDR2 FQNEAQ (reference sequence). The CDR3 coding sequence is TGTGCCAGCAGCACCCCTACCGCTAGCGGGGGGGCCAAAGATACGCAGTATTTT. It specifies CASSTPTASGGAKDTQYF. The complete variable domain, with remaining parts taken from reference TRBV7-9 and TRBJ2-3, reads DTGVSQNPRHKITKRGQNVTFRCDPISEHNRLYWYRQTLGQGPEFLTYFQNEAQLEKSRLLSDRFSAERPKGSFSTLEIQRTEQGDSAMYLCASSTPTASGGAKDTQYFGPGTRLTVL.

The J gene is TRBJ1-1, the V gene TRBV6-4; tentative D call: TRBD1 (5 bases). This CDR3 spans 13 amino acids. V lost 6 bases and J lost 1, with 9 bases in between. CDR1 is MRHNA, CDR2 SNTAGT, per germline. This CDR3 reads CASRVRENTEAFF. CDR3 nucleotides: TGTGCCAGCAGAGTCAGGGAGAACACTGAAGCTTTCTTT.

The V gene is TRBV6-1, the J gene TRBJ2-5; 7 bases map to TRBD2. The better agreement between TRBJ2-7 and the DNA end casts doubt on the J call. The CDR3 extends over 16 amino acids. Germline V gene lookup returns CDR1 MNHNS and CDR2 SASEGT. CDR3 DNA: TGTGCCAGCAGTGGCGTAAGGGAGGGGATCTCCTACGAGCAGTACTTC. The encoded protein is CASSGVREGISYEQYF.

This clone was picked up a small number of times. The chain combines TRBV4-1 with TRBJ1-1; D uncertain. V gave up 1 base and J gave up 4 bases, with 10 bases separating them. The germline V gene encodes CDR1 MGHRA and CDR2 YSYEKL. The CDR3 contains 14 residues. DNA for the CDR3: TGCGCCAGCAGCCAAGTTTACGGTTTCACTGAAGCTTTCTTT. The encoded protein is CASSQVYGFTEAFF.

A note on this clone: Within the sample, other DNA sequences also encode this same CDR3. The chain is built from TRBV5-1 and TRBJ2-7, with a tentative D call TRBD2 (5 bases). Germline-derived CDR1 and CDR2 are SGHRS and YFSETQ. This CDR3 comprises 13 residues. The V end was cut by 1 base, the J end by 4 bases, with 9 bases between. CDR3: CASSLRGSYEQYF. As DNA, the CDR3 is TGCGCCAGCAGCTTGCGGGGTTCGTACGAGCAGTACTTC.

The rearrangement joins TRBV7-3 to TRBJ1-1; a possible D gene is TRBD1 (5 bases). This CDR3 contains 13 residues. The germline CDR1 and CDR2 sequences are SGHTA and FQGTGA. V was pared by 8 bases and J by 1 base, with 11 bases between. This CDR3 is CASARARNTEAFF. For the CDR3, the DNA is TGTGCCAGCGCCAGGGCCAGGAACACTGAAGCTTTCTTT. Supplemented by reference TRBV7-3 and TRBJ1-1, the full variable domain reads GAGVSQTPSNKVTEKGKYVELRCDPISGHTALYWYRQSLGQGPEFLIYFQGTGAADDSGLPNDRFFAVRPEGSVSTLKIQRTERGDSAVYLCASARARNTEAFFGQGTRLTVV.

This chain's CDR3 is CASSYDREPAEQFF. In DNA form, the CDR3 reads TGTGCCAGCAGTTACGACAGGGAGCCTGCTGAGCAGTTCTTC. V usage is TRBV6-5 and J usage is TRBJ2-1, with TRBD1 identical over 7 bases. CDR1 is MNHEY, CDR2 SVGAGI, per germline. The CDR3 contains 14 residues. After removal of 2 bases from V and 9 bases from J, the junction contained 7 bases not matched to a gene.

For the CDR3, the DNA is TGTGCCAGCCTCCTGGGACTAGCGGCTCGGGGGGAGCAGTTCTTC. It encodes CASLLGLAARGEQFF. This chain connects TRBV7-9 to TRBJ2-1; 11 bases are shared with TRBD2. There are 15 residues in the CDR3. The V gene's germline CDR1 is SEHNR and CDR2 FQNEAQ (reference sequence). J gave up 10 bases and V 8 bases, and 13 bases lay outside the gene matches.

The chain employs TRBV5-1 and TRBJ1-2; D ambiguous. The germline V gene encodes CDR1 SGHRS and CDR2 YFSETQ. The CDR3 has 12 amino acids. Trimming pared 3 bases from V and 8 bases from J, leaving 11 bases between. CDR3 sequence reads: CASSSARGGYTF. CDR3 coding DNA: TGCGCCAGCAGCTCGGCGAGAGGGGGCTACACCTTC.

This sequence joins TRBV6-5 and TRBJ1-1; 8 bases match TRBD1. Trimming at V came to 6 bases and at J to 7 bases, leaving 13 bases not matched to a gene. Per the germline V gene, CDR1 is MNHEY and CDR2 is SVGAGI. This CDR3 has 15 residues. The CDR3 sequence: CASRTRTGSNYEAFF. In nucleotides, the CDR3 is TGTGCCAGCAGAACGCGGACAGGGAGTAATTATGAAGCTTTCTTT.

The gene calls are TRBV5-1 and TRBJ1-2, with D tentatively TRBD1 (5 bases). Germline-derived CDR1 and CDR2 are SGHRS and YFSETQ. Trimming took off 0 bases at V and 7 bases at J, with 25 bases between the two ends. CDR3 length: 18 residues. The CDR3 is CASSLDPGTFARRGGYTF. The CDR3 DNA reads TGCGCCAGCAGCTTGGATCCAGGGACCTTTGCTCGGAGGGGTGGCTACACCTTC.

CDR3 in amino acids: CASSAGFAGYTF. In DNA form, the CDR3 reads TGCGCCAGCAGTGCGGGGTTTGCTGGCTACACCTTC. V usage is TRBV23-1 and J usage is TRBJ1-2; D ambiguous. TRBV23-1 is known as an ORF, though its function is uncertain. This CDR3 spans 12 amino acids. The V end lost 5 bases, the J end lost 7 bases, and 11 bases lay between the germline ends.

The J gene is TRBJ2-7, the V gene TRBV4-1, with D possibly TRBD1 on 6 matching bases. The germline V gene encodes CDR1 MGHRA and CDR2 YSYEKL. Trimming pared 1 base from V and 0 bases from J, leaving 13 bases between. CDR3 size: 16 residues. The CDR3 is CASSQATGLSSYEQYF. In DNA, the CDR3 is TGCGCCAGCAGCCAAGCTACAGGGTTAAGCTCCTACGAGCAGTACTTC.

This chain uses TRBV5-1 with TRBJ1-3, with a tentative D call TRBD1 (5 bases). The CDR3 length is 14 residues. V lost 3 bases to trimming and J lost 4 bases, with 11 bases between them. Germline V lookup: CDR1 SGHRS, CDR2 YFSETQ. The CDR3 DNA follows: TGCGCCAGCAGCTGGGGACTACAAGGAAACACCATATATTTT. This sequence encodes CASSWGLQGNTIYF.

In this sample, this clone turned up once. V is TRBV28 and J is TRBJ1-1; D gene unclear. V was clipped by 3 bases and J by 11 bases, with 16 bases between them. CDR3 length equals 13 residues. Per the germline V gene, CDR1 is MDHEN and CDR2 is SYDVKM. The CDR3 reads CASSLERVGGAFF. For the CDR3, the DNA is TGTGCCAGCAGTTTGGAACGGGTGGGTGGCGCTTTCTTT.

The rearrangement uses TRBV19 and TRBJ2-1, with TRBD1 identical over 8 bases. From germline, CDR1 is LNHDA and CDR2 SQIVND (reference sequence). CDR3 length equals 15 residues. Losses at the gene ends were 7 bases for V and 0 bases for J; bases not matched to a gene: 5. CDR3 DNA: TGTGCCAGTACTGTAGGACAGGGCTCCTACAATGAGCAGTTCTTC. It codes for CASTVGQGSYNEQFF.

This sequence joins TRBV4-1 and TRBJ2-5; a possible D gene is TRBD1 (6 bases). Deletions cut 3 bases from V and 5 bases from J, with 10 bases between. In germline, CDR1 is MGHRA, CDR2 YSYEKL. The CDR3 contains 13 residues. The CDR3 bases are TGCGCCAGCAGCCACCCTAGGGGGGAGACCCAGTACTTC. Translated, it gives CASSHPRGETQYF.

The chain links TRBV6-1 to TRBJ2-2; 8 bases are a match to TRBD2. This CDR3 has 15 amino acids. The trim removed 2 bases at V and 1 base at J, leaving 0 bases unmatched. Germline lookup yields CDR1 MNHNS and CDR2 SASEGT. The CDR3 DNA reads TGTGCCAGCAGTGAACTAGCGGGGAACACCGGGGAGCTGTTTTTT. Translated, it gives CASSELAGNTGELFF.

This chain joins TRBV2 and TRBJ2-7, with TRBD1 matching 7 bases. The V gene's germline CDR1 is SNHLY and CDR2 FYNNEI. V lost 6 bases, J lost 3 bases, and 11 bases stayed unmatched. The CDR3 sequence is 15 residues long. CDR3 sequence (DNA): TGTGCCAGCAGCGTATACAGGGGCGCTTTCTACGAGCAGTACTTC. This encodes CASSVYRGAFYEQYF.

J is TRBJ2-2 and V is TRBV5-8; D is perhaps TRBD2 (7 bases). The V gene lost 5 bases and the J gene lost 5 bases, with 16 bases spanning the gap. The CDR3 runs to 15 residues. Germline CDR1 SGHTS, CDR2 YDEGEE. The CDR3 reads CASRGGATRTGELFF. In nucleotides, the CDR3 is TGTGCCAGCAGAGGGGGGGCAACCAGAACCGGGGAGCTGTTTTTT.

This chain joins TRBV19 and TRBJ1-1, with TRBD1 as a possible D gene (5 bases). Germline-derived CDR1 and CDR2 are LNHDA and SQIVND (reference sequence). This CDR3 region has 14 residues. The V gene lost 6 bases and the J gene lost 4 bases, with 15 bases spanning the gap. CDR3 in amino acids: CASSLRGSSTEAFF. The CDR3 nucleotides are TGTGCCAGTAGCCTCCGGGGGTCATCCACTGAAGCTTTCTTT.

The chain has TRBV18 and TRBJ2-7, with a weak D call TRBD2 (5 bases). This CDR3 is built from 13 residues. Per the germline V gene, CDR1 is KGHSH and CDR2 is LQKENI. Trimming shortened V by 6 bases and J by 3 bases, and 12 bases separated the two germline ends. Here the CDR3 reads CASSLSRDYEQYF. CDR3 DNA: TGTGCCAGCTCCCTCTCCCGGGACTACGAGCAGTACTTC.

This rearrangement joins TRBV5-1 to TRBJ1-4; D ambiguous. V lost 4 bases, J lost 7 bases, and 20 bases lay in between. CDR3 length: 16 residues. From germline, CDR1 is SGHRS and CDR2 YFSETQ. The CDR3 reads CASSEGAWLYPEKLFF. DNA of the CDR3: TGCGCCAGCAGCGAAGGAGCATGGTTATACCCTGAAAAACTGTTTTTT.

The V call is TRBV7-3, the J call TRBJ2-3; D is unclear. Trimming took off 5 bases at V and 5 bases at J, with 8 bases between the two ends. This CDR3 has 12 amino acids. CDR1 is SGHTA and CDR2 is FQGTGA in the germline V gene. Here the CDR3 reads CASSPSRDTQYF. The CDR3 coding sequence is TGTGCCAGCAGCCCTTCCCGAGATACGCAGTATTTT.

This chain uses TRBV7-9 with TRBJ2-2; possibly TRBD1 for D (5 bases). In germline, CDR1 is SEHNR, CDR2 FQNEAQ (reference sequence). CDR3 length: 14 amino acids. Deletions cut 3 bases from V and 5 bases from J, with 10 bases between. As DNA, the CDR3 is TGTGCCAGCAGCTTCGTAGGGGAAACCGGGGAGCTGTTTTTT. Encoded protein: CASSFVGETGELFF.

V and J are TRBV4-2 and TRBJ2-4, with D hard to call. Germline CDR1 LGHNA, CDR2 YNFKEQ. The CDR3 sequence is 15 residues long. The ends were cut back, 0 bases at V and 0 bases at J, with 6 bases in the middle. The CDR3 is CASSQERLAKNIQYF. CDR3 bases: TGTGCCAGCAGCCAAGAGCGACTAGCCAAAAACATTCAGTACTTC.